Below, 25 T cell receptor beta chains from the same sample are listed, as sequenced in a study of cytomegalovirus exposure and HLA in healthy donors. The PCR contained 60 Vbeta and 13 Jbeta primers. Some clones are missing from TCRdb's copy, which holds only in-frame ones; the method was immunoSEQ multiplex PCR. The sample holds 120,000 to 150,000 clones, more than 75% seen once. The sample taken for sequencing was PBMCs. The receptors shown here come from a young man in good health and CMV-seropositive.

The genes are TRBV28 and TRBJ2-1, with 11 nucleotides matching TRBD2. The CDR3 runs to 16 residues. CDR1 MDHEN and CDR2 SYDVKM come from the germline V gene. After removal of 6 bases from V and 5 bases from J, the junction contained 9 bases not matched to a gene. The CDR3 DNA follows: TGTGCCAGCAGCAGGGGGACTAGCGGCGGGAACAATGAGCAGTTCTTC. Its translation is CASSRGTSGGNNEQFF.

The table lists this clone with a count of one. The rearrangement uses TRBV19 and TRBJ2-1; 9 bases line up with TRBD1. The CDR3 has 13 residues. Trimming took 10 bases from V and 6 from J; bases not matched to a gene: 7. Germline V gene lookup returns CDR1 LNHDA and CDR2 SQIVND (reference sequence). The CDR3 DNA is TGTGCCACCGCCGGACAGGGGCCCAATGAGCAGTTCTTC. Protein product: CATAGQGPNEQFF.

The V gene is TRBV5-1, the J gene TRBJ1-5; D ambiguous. Trimming shortened V by 0 bases and J by 5 bases, and 6 bases separated the two germline ends. CDR1 SGHRS and CDR2 YFSETQ come from the germline V gene. The CDR3 is 13 residues long. CDR3 DNA: TGCGCCAGCAGCTTGGGTTCAGATCAGCCCCAGCATTTT. This codes for CASSLGSDQPQHF. Variable domain in full (rest from reference TRBV5-1 and TRBJ1-5): KAGVTQTPRYLIKTRGQQVTLSCSPISGHRSVSWYQQTPGQGLQFLFEYFSETQRNKGNFPGRFSGRQFSNSRSEMNVSTLELGDSALYLCASSLGSDQPQHFGDGTRLSIL.

The V gene is TRBV9, the J gene TRBJ1-1; TRBD1 matches 9 bases. J gave up 5 bases and V 2 bases, and 4 bases lay outside the gene matches. This CDR3 is built from 14 residues. CDR1 and CDR2 (germline): SGDLS, YYNGEE. CDR3 DNA: TGTGCCAGCAGCGTGGGACAGGGAGCAACTGAAGCTTTCTTT. Translation gives CASSVGQGATEAFF.

J is TRBJ1-1 and V is TRBV6-5; D uncertain. V was pared by 0 bases and J by 6 bases, with 14 bases between. CDR1 is MNHEY and CDR2 is SVGAGI in the germline V gene. The CDR3 loop spans 15 amino acids. CDR3 sequence reads: CASSYSFPGRPEAFF. The CDR3 DNA reads as TGTGCCAGCAGTTACTCGTTTCCGGGAAGGCCTGAAGCTTTCTTT.

The chain joins TRBV11-2 to TRBJ2-7, with a possible D match to TRBD1 (5 bases). V lost 1 base and J lost 7, with 14 bases in between. CDR3 length: 14 residues. Germline-derived CDR1 and CDR2 are SGHAT and FQNNGV. CDR3 nucleotide sequence: TGTGCCAGCAGCTTAGTGGTAATGTCAGGGGAGCAGTACTTC. Residues: CASSLVVMSGEQYF.

The chain carries TRBV30 and TRBJ2-6, with D unresolved. This CDR3 is built from 13 residues. Trimming cost V 1 base and J 2 bases, with 3 bases left between them. Germline CDR1 GTSNPN, CDR2 SVGIG (reference sequence). The CDR3 nucleotides read TGTGCCTGGAGTGATACTGGGGCCAACGTCCTGACTTTC. This encodes CAWSDTGANVLTF. The whole variable domain, remainder taken from reference TRBV30 and TRBJ2-6, is SQTIHQWPATLVQPVGSPLSLECTVEGTSNPNLYWYRQAAGRGLQLLFYSVGIGQISSEVPQNLSASRPQDRQFILSSKKLLLSDSGFYLCAWSDTGANVLTFGAGSRLTVL.

The chain carries TRBV10-1 and TRBJ2-7, with D possibly TRBD2 on 5 matching bases. The CDR3 is made up of 16 amino acids. Germline V gives CDR1 WNHNN, CDR2 SYGVQD (reference sequence). Trimming removed 2 bases from V and 1 base from J, with 15 bases in between. The CDR3 loop reads CASSEVEQRESYEQYF. CDR3 nucleotide sequence: TGCGCCAGCAGTGAGGTGGAGCAGAGGGAGTCCTACGAGCAGTACTTC.

The rearrangement links TRBV30 to TRBJ2-2; 7 bases are shared with TRBD2. The germline V gene has CDR1 GTSNPN and CDR2 SVGIG (reference sequence). Trimming took 4 bases from V and 3 from J; bases not matched to a gene: 5. The CDR3 has 14 residues. The CDR3 loop is CAWNGGKDTGELFF. The DNA for the CDR3 is TGTGCCTGGAACGGGGGGAAGGACACCGGGGAGCTGTTTTTT.

This chain connects TRBV28 to TRBJ1-2; 9 nucleotides align to TRBD1. Germline V gene sequence: CDR1 MDHEN, CDR2 SYDVKM. This CDR3 region has 13 residues. The trim removed 4 bases at V and 6 bases at J, leaving 3 bases unmatched. The CDR3 DNA sequence: TGTGCCAGCAGTTACGGACAGGGGCATGGCTACACCTTC. Amino acid sequence: CASSYGQGHGYTF.

This sequence joins TRBV2 and TRBJ2-3, with D possibly TRBD1 on 6 matching bases. Trimming removed 1 base at V and 0 bases at J, with 8 bases between. The germline V gene has CDR1 SNHLY and CDR2 FYNNEI. The CDR3 covers 15 residues. This CDR3 reads CASSEDRASTDTQYF. CDR3 in DNA: TGTGCCAGCAGTGAAGACAGGGCTAGCACAGATACGCAGTATTTT.

The CDR3 bases are TGTGCCAGCAGCTTAGGGGAGGGCGTTCTGGTGGCAGATACGCAGTATTTT. Residues: CASSLGEGVLVADTQYF. This chain links TRBV7-9 with TRBJ2-3; TRBD2 agrees at 7 bases. Per germline, CDR1 SEHNR and CDR2 FQNEAQ (reference sequence). This CDR3 spans 17 amino acids. The J segment lost 4 bases and the V segment lost 1 base, leaving 11 bases of the junction unmatched.

V gene TRBV20-1 combines with J gene TRBJ2-5; a weak D match, TRBD2 (6 bases). Trimming took 4 bases from V and 4 from J, leaving 7 bases between them. This CDR3 has 11 residues. Germline CDR1 and CDR2: DFQATT and SNEGSKA (reference sequence). CDR3 region: CSATGVETQYF. The CDR3 DNA follows: TGCAGTGCTACGGGAGTAGAGACCCAGTACTTC.

The CDR3 reads CASTPGQGNTEAFF. The CDR3 DNA reads TGTGCCAGCACCCCGGGACAGGGCAACACTGAAGCTTTCTTT. The chain carries TRBV7-3 and TRBJ1-1; 9 nucleotides agree with TRBD1. The V gene end was trimmed by 7 bases and the J gene end by 2 bases; junction bases not matched to a gene: 5. Germline V gene data show CDR1 as SGHTA and CDR2 as FQGTGA. CDR3 length: 14 amino acids.

The genes are TRBV18 and TRBJ2-5; 9 bases match TRBD1. The CDR3 has 14 amino acids. Germline V gene lookup returns CDR1 KGHSH and CDR2 LQKENI. V shed 4 bases and J 4 bases; nucleotides not matched to a gene: 4. The CDR3 region has the DNA TGTGCCAGCTCACAACTGACAGGGGGAGAGACCCAGTACTTC. This gives the protein CASSQLTGGETQYF.

J is TRBJ2-1 and V is TRBV4-1; 10 positions match TRBD2. This CDR3 is built from 15 residues. CDR1 MGHRA and CDR2 YSYEKL come from the germline V gene. Germline trimming cut 4 bases from V and 8 bases from J; bases unmatched to any gene: 8. The chain's CDR3 is CASSLRAGGRHEQFF. DNA of the CDR3: TGCGCCAGCAGCCTACGAGCGGGAGGGCGACATGAGCAGTTCTTC.

This clone came up a few times. The V and J genes are TRBV5-1 and TRBJ2-3; D perhaps matches TRBD1 (6 bases). There are 14 residues in the CDR3. CDR1 and CDR2 (germline): SGHRS, YFSETQ. Deletions cut 3 bases from V and 2 bases from J, with 10 bases between. The CDR3 sequence: CASSYWTVTDTQYF. The CDR3 DNA is TGCGCCAGCAGCTATTGGACAGTCACAGATACGCAGTATTTT. Full variable domain (rest looked up from reference TRBV5-1 and TRBJ2-3): KAGVTQTPRYLIKTRGQQVTLSCSPISGHRSVSWYQQTPGQGLQFLFEYFSETQRNKGNFPGRFSGRQFSNSRSEMNVSTLELGDSALYLCASSYWTVTDTQYFGPGTRLTVL.

This chain uses TRBV7-9 with TRBJ2-7, with TRBD2 matching 12 bases. The ends lost 3 bases at V and 4 bases at J; junction bases unmatched: 1. This CDR3 comprises 14 residues. CDR1 and CDR2 from the germline V gene are SEHNR and FQNEAQ (reference sequence). Written as DNA, the CDR3 is TGTGCCAGCAGCTTTACTAGCGGGGGGTACGAGCAGTACTTC. Its protein product is CASSFTSGGYEQYF.

The rearrangement uses TRBV28 and TRBJ1-3; TRBD1 is a possible D gene (6 bases). The CDR3 length is 16 residues. Germline V gives CDR1 MDHEN, CDR2 SYDVKM. V was trimmed by 2 bases and J by 4 bases, leaving 15 bases between them. The CDR3 region has the DNA TGTGCCAGCAGTTTAGGCGCGGGGGCAAGGGGAAACACCATATATTTT. Translated, it gives CASSLGAGARGNTIYF.

The V gene is TRBV19, the J gene TRBJ1-1; D unclear. Trimming took 3 bases from V and 3 from J, leaving 8 bases between them. This CDR3 comprises 13 residues. Germline CDR1 is LNHDA and CDR2 is SQIVND (reference sequence). The CDR3 DNA reads as TGTGCCAGTAGTATCCGCAGTTACACTGAAGCTTTCTTT. Its translation: CASSIRSYTEAFF.

Only one count was recorded for this clone. CDR3 coding DNA: TGTGCCAGCAGTTTCCCCAGGGGACCTGAAAAACTGTTTTTT. Translated, it gives CASSFPRGPEKLFF. The chain links TRBV28 to TRBJ1-4, with D possibly being TRBD1 (6 bases). This CDR3 has 14 residues. Trimming stripped 3 bases from V and 7 bases from J, with 12 bases between. The germline gives CDR1 MDHEN, CDR2 SYDVKM.

The chain is built from TRBV27 and TRBJ2-5, with a tentative D call TRBD2 (5 bases). Per germline, CDR1 MNHEY and CDR2 SMNVEV (reference sequence). The V and J ends lost 11 bases and 4 bases respectively, with 20 bases between them. The CDR3 length is 14 residues. In DNA form, the CDR3 reads TGTGCCTCGGGAACCGCTCATCCAGGAGAGACCCAGTACTTC. The encoded protein is CASGTAHPGETQYF.

V gene TRBV19 combines with J gene TRBJ2-1, with TRBD2 matching over 8 bases. V shed 2 bases and J 2 bases; nucleotides not matched to a gene: 11. This CDR3 spans 18 amino acids. Germline lookup yields CDR1 LNHDA and CDR2 SQIVND (reference sequence). CDR3 DNA sequence: TGTGCCAGTAGTATATCCAGCGGGAGTGTCTTTCCCTACAATGAGCAGTTCTTC. It translates to CASSISSGSVFPYNEQFF.

The chain recombines TRBV2 with TRBJ2-5; TRBD2 matches 14 bases. Germline CDR1 is SNHLY and CDR2 is FYNNEI. This CDR3 comprises 16 residues. The V gene end was trimmed by 5 bases and the J gene end by 2 bases; junction bases not matched to a gene: 4. The CDR3 region is CASSPTSGRVQETQYF. Here the CDR3 DNA reads TGTGCCAGCAGTCCGACTAGCGGGAGGGTACAAGAGACCCAGTACTTC.

The rearrangement uses TRBV30 and TRBJ1-2, with TRBD1 matching over 8 bases. Germline values: CDR1 GTSNPN, CDR2 SVGIG (reference sequence). The junction had 10 bases not matched to a gene; V was cut back by 6 bases and J by 10 bases. The CDR3 spans 12 residues. In DNA, the CDR3 is TGTGCCTGTGAATGGACAGGGATTGACTACACCTTC. This encodes CACEWTGIDYTF.